This is a list of T cell receptor beta chains from one sample in a study of PD-1 blockade in classical Hodgkin lymphoma. Repertoires were generated with immunoSEQ multiplex PCR, while TCRdb's copy carries only in-frame clones and drops some. The profile covers approximately 99,000 clones, with roughly 79% appearing a single time and around 15% taken by the ten largest. The material sequenced was peripheral blood mononuclear cells (PBMCs), taken before the second cycle of nivolumab. Receptor source: a human donor with classical Hodgkin lymphoma. The CDR3 runs from the conserved cysteine through the conserved F or W. The order of the fields is J gene, clone size, D gene, V gene, CDR3 protein, CDR3 DNA. D genes are given only for firm matches. Size values are once, few and many counts, or a class for expanded clones, and some rows have none.

j_call: TRBJ2-3
clone_size: -
d_call: TRBD2
v_call: TRBV5-1
cdr3_aa: CASGGLAATDTQYF
cdr3_nt: TGCGCCAGCGGGGGTCTAGCGGCCACAGATACGCAGTATTTT

j_call: TRBJ2-1
clone_size: -
d_call: TRBD2
v_call: TRBV19
cdr3_aa: CASSRLAGGVYNEQFF
cdr3_nt: TGTGCCAGTAGTCGGCTAGCGGGAGGCGTCTACAATGAGCAGTTCTTC

j_call: TRBJ2-3
clone_size: -
d_call: TRBD1
v_call: TRBV10-3
cdr3_aa: CAISESIRQGTPTDTQYF
cdr3_nt: TGTGCCATCAGTGAGTCGATCCGACAGGGAACCCCCACAGATACGCAGTATTTT

j_call: TRBJ1-1
clone_size: -
d_call: -
v_call: TRBV30
cdr3_aa: CAWSVDEAAGWTEAFF
cdr3_nt: TGTGCCTGGAGTGTAGATGAGGCGGCCGGATGGACTGAAGCTTTCTTT

j_call: TRBJ2-6
clone_size: -
d_call: -
v_call: TRBV5-8
cdr3_aa: CASSLVQDNSGANVLTF
cdr3_nt: TGTGCCAGCAGCTTGGTGCAGGACAACTCTGGGGCCAACGTCCTGACTTTC

j_call: TRBJ2-6
clone_size: -
d_call: TRBD2
v_call: TRBV19
cdr3_aa: CASNSWGLAGQRAGANVLTF
cdr3_nt: TGTGCCAGTAACTCGTGGGGGCTAGCGGGGCAGAGGGCTGGGGCCAACGTCCTGACTTTC

j_call: TRBJ1-5
clone_size: once
d_call: -
v_call: TRBV4-2
cdr3_aa: CASSQDPENQPQHF
cdr3_nt: TGTGCCAGCAGCCAAGATCCCGAGAATCAGCCCCAGCATTTT

j_call: TRBJ1-4
clone_size: once
d_call: -
v_call: TRBV7-2
cdr3_aa: CASSFQVPTNEKLFF
cdr3_nt: TGTGCCAGCAGCTTCCAGGTCCCAACTAATGAAAAACTGTTTTTT

j_call: TRBJ1-3
clone_size: -
d_call: -
v_call: TRBV21-1
cdr3_aa: CASKRYPAYSSGNTIYF
cdr3_nt: TGTGCCAGCAAAAGGTATCCCGCGTACTCCTCTGGAAACACCATATATTTT

j_call: TRBJ2-1
clone_size: -
d_call: TRBD2
v_call: TRBV6-5
cdr3_aa: CASSYGTSGSNEQFF
cdr3_nt: TGTGCCAGCAGTTATGGGACTAGCGGGAGCAATGAGCAGTTCTTC

j_call: TRBJ1-1
clone_size: -
d_call: TRBD1
v_call: TRBV5-5
cdr3_aa: CASSPWPGQGLHTEAFF
cdr3_nt: TGTGCCAGCAGCCCCTGGCCGGGACAGGGGCTACACACTGAAGCTTTCTTT

j_call: TRBJ1-5
clone_size: -
d_call: -
v_call: TRBV6-5
cdr3_aa: CASRNQGSNQPQHF
cdr3_nt: TGTGCCAGTCGAAATCAGGGGTCCAATCAGCCCCAGCATTTT

j_call: TRBJ1-4
clone_size: -
d_call: -
v_call: TRBV2
cdr3_aa: CASNRGEGNEKLFF
cdr3_nt: TGTGCCAGCAATCGGGGGGAAGGTAATGAAAAACTGTTTTTT

j_call: TRBJ2-3
clone_size: -
d_call: -
v_call: TRBV30
cdr3_aa: CATGGAHTDTQYF
cdr3_nt: TGTGCCACTGGGGGGGCCCACACAGATACGCAGTATTTT